Sequencing of this T cell receptor (beta chain) was carried out in a study of T cell responses to AZD1222 COVID-19 vaccine listed by TCRdb under 2021. The study in broad terms: Because spike-specific TCR depth and breadth did not differ between the two schedules, AZD1222 recipients who got a second dose at roughly 4 weeks were pooled with those who got a second dose at roughly 12 weeks. A total of 233 trial participants underwent TCR sequencing, of whom some 210 received two doses of AZD1222 and about 26 received two doses of the MenACWY control vaccine. Trial participants were enrolled into age subgroups of 18-55, 56-69 and 70-plus years, which contained 148, 28 and 57 TCR-sequenced participants, respectively. Here is what the overall study found, with its caveats: The whole spike protein was spanned by vaccine-associated CD4 TCRs, and dominant responses were seen in regions 160-218 and 743-854. No day 14 peak-response samples were available, so repertoires were characterized only after the peak T cell response. Conclusions about previously exposed vaccinees are limited, since just a handful of AZD1222 recipients were seropositive for SARS-CoV-2 at baseline. Reportedly, almost half of the unique spike-specific TCRs recognized epitopes lying outside the regions that are mutated in the B.1.351 and B.1.1.7 variants. Participants were mostly white British and included more females than males, and it was suggested by the authors that clonal diversity may have been underestimated. The 56-69-year group was small, and its depth increase did not reach significance, likely because of low power. Spike-specific TCR breadth and depth rose significantly after two AZD1222 doses compared with day 0 and with MenACWY recipients.

Looking up the germline V gene yields CDR1 ENHRY and CDR2 SYGVKD. Trimming removed 5 bases from V and 1 base from J, leaving 27 bases between the germline ends. Its CDR3 holds 19 amino acids, cysteine through phenylalanine. Solely the CDR3 DNA is kept, with 57 bases framed from the first base. The CDR3 regions of human TCRbeta chains were analyzed by immunosequencing. As for the original processing: TCRs in the repertoires were matched against a reference library of SARS-CoV-2-specific TCRs that had been generated with the MIRA antigen-specificity platform. Breadth meant the fraction of unique TCRs that were SARS-CoV-2-associated, whereas depth meant the fraction of total T cells that were SARS-CoV-2-associated. Using the MIRA data, each spike-specific TCR was assigned both to the spike region to which the TCR was reactive and to a CD4 or CD8 class. Log10-transformed breadth and depth values were compared by one-way ANOVA with Sidak's multiple comparisons tests. Entries here come from immuneACCESS through TCRdb and include only in-frame sequences with V and J called. Some clones fail to appear in such tables; in the studies checked, an unresolved V gene covers under half of the shortfall, and the cause of the remainder is unknown. V, J and clone size derive from that table, while D and trimming were established from the DNA sequence. This sample is represented by more than 80,000 clones; roughly nine tenths of them were singletons. About 5.4% of the sample rests with the top ten.

Concerning this clone itself: The specificity of this receptor is unknown. No quality values exist for individual bases; no much larger clone is one base distant.

The time point label, read with the paper, signifies: baseline before first vaccination. The vaccinee samples were drawn from two UK trials, COV001 and COV002, one of which was a single-blind randomized controlled phase 2/3 trial testing AZD1222 (ChAdOx1 nCoV-19) in healthy adults. Trial participant PBMC samples were collected at day 0 and day 28 after the second dose for TCRbeta chain sequencing. This TCR was recovered from an adult in good health. Sequences were derived from peripheral blood, sampled on day 0 of AZD1222 vaccination. The sequence links TRBV10-3 to TRBJ2-7; TRBD2 is perhaps the D gene, given 6 matching bases. Here the CDR3 is given as CAISQPTPRYLATSYEQYF. Here is the DNA: TGTGCCATCAGTCAGCCCACTCCTAGATACCTAGCGACTTCCTACGAGCAGTACTTC.